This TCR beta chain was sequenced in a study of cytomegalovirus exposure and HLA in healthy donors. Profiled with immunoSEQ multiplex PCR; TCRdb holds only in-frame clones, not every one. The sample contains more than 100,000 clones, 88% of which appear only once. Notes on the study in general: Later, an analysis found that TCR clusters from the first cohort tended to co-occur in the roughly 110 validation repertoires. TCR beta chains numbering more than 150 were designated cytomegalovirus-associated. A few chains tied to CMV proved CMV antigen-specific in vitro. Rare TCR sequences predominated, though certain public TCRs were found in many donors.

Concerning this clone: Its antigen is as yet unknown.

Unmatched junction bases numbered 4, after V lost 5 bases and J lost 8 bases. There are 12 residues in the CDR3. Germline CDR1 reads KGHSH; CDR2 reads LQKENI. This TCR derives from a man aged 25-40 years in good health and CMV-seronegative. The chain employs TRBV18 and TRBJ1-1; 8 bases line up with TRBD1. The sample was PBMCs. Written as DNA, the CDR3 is TGTGCCAGCTCAACTGGACAGGGAGAAGCTTTCTTT. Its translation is CASSTGQGEAFF.